This is a list of T cell receptor beta chains from one sample in a study of blood T cell repertoires in COVID-19. Sequencing was performed with immunoSEQ multiplex PCR; in TCRdb, only in-frame clones are kept and a portion is missing. The data contain about 480,000 clones, more than 75% of them seen just once; the ten biggest clones take up about 2%. Sequencing was done on a sample of PBMCs or T cells enriched from blood (not recorded which). The origin of the receptors is a woman in her forties who had recovered from COVID-19. Both conserved end residues are part of each CDR3. D genes are given only for firm matches. Clone sizes are given selectively: once, few, many, or a class where the clone is expanded.

>NA|TRBV25-1|NA|TRBJ2-2
CASSESRLAAGELFF
TGTGCCAGCAGTGAATCAAGGCTAGCTGCCGGGGAGCTGTTTTTT
>TRBD1|TRBV7-9|NA|TRBJ1-1
CASSEINRGTNTEAFF
TGTGCCAGCAGCGAGATAAACAGGGGGACGAACACTGAAGCTTTCTTT
>TRBD1|TRBV4-3|few|TRBJ1-4
CASSQNPTGRNEKLFF
TGCGCCAGCAGCCAGAACCCGACAGGGAGAAATGAAAAACTGTTTTTT
>TRBD2|TRBV11-3|NA|TRBJ2-1
CASSSAAGAYNEQFF
TGTGCCAGCAGCTCCGCCGCGGGAGCCTACAATGAGCAGTTCTTC
>NA|TRBV12-3/TRBV12-4|few|TRBJ1-4
CASSLAPLELFF
TGTGCCAGCAGTTTGGCCCCCCTGGAACTGTTTTTT
>NA|TRBV7-2|NA|TRBJ1-1
CASSFQTVNTEAFF
TGTGCCAGCAGCTTCCAAACTGTGAACACTGAAGCTTTCTTT
>TRBD2|TRBV7-8|NA|TRBJ2-2
CASSRGAGGNTGELFF
TGTGCCAGCAGCCGGGGTGCGGGAGGGAACACCGGGGAGCTGTTTTTT
>NA|TRBV30|NA|TRBJ1-6
CAWTGRGSPLHF
TGTGCCTGGACTGGGCGGGGTTCACCCCTCCACTTT
>TRBD1|TRBV29-1|NA|TRBJ1-6
CSVALGQGWNSPLHF
TGCAGCGTGGCTTTGGGACAGGGATGGAATTCACCCCTCCACTTT
>NA|TRBV4-3|once|TRBJ1-1
CASSSLLAEPTEAFF
TGCGCCAGCAGCTCGCTATTAGCTGAGCCCACTGAAGCTTTCTTT
>TRBD1|TRBV18|NA|TRBJ1-3
CASSLGQAISGNTIYF
TGTGCCAGCTCACTGGGACAGGCGATCTCTGGAAACACCATATATTTT
>TRBD1|TRBV7-9|NA|TRBJ2-1
CASSSGTGGLWDNEQFF
TGTGCCAGCAGTTCCGGGACAGGGGGCCTCTGGGACAATGAGCAGTTCTTC
>TRBD1|TRBV4-3|NA|TRBJ2-6
CASSQADRAAGANVLTF
TGCGCCAGCAGCCAAGCGGACAGGGCAGCTGGGGCCAACGTCCTGACTTTC
>TRBD1|TRBV5-1|NA|TRBJ1-6
CASSEGDRGVSPLHF
TGCGCCAGCAGCGAGGGGGACAGGGGAGTTTCACCCCTCCACTTT
>NA|TRBV24-1|NA|TRBJ2-1
CATQGGGGNNEQFF
TGTGCCACCCAAGGGGGCGGGGGGAACAATGAGCAGTTCTTC
>TRBD2|TRBV3-1/TRBV3-2|NA|TRBJ2-7
CASSPTSGRPYEQYF
TGTGCCAGCAGCCCGACTAGCGGGAGACCCTACGAGCAGTACTTC
>TRBD1|TRBV5-1|NA|TRBJ1-1
CASSETGPWNTEAFF
TGCGCCAGCAGTGAGACAGGGCCTTGGAACACTGAAGCTTTCTTT
>NA|TRBV18|NA|TRBJ2-1
CASSQALAPYNEQFF
TGTGCCAGCTCGCAGGCTCTAGCCCCTTACAATGAGCAGTTCTTC
>TRBD1|TRBV6-2/TRBV6-3|NA|TRBJ2-1
CASSYSFTGGSSYNEQFF
TGTGCCAGCAGTTACTCGTTTACAGGGGGAAGCTCCTACAATGAGCAGTTCTTC
>NA|TRBV4-2|NA|TRBJ1-4
CASSQPGQGNEKLFF
TGTGCCAGCAGCCAACCGGGACAAGGTAATGAAAAACTGTTTTTT
>NA|TRBV11-2|NA|TRBJ2-5
CASSGGGTETQYF
TGTGCCAGCAGCGGGGGGGGCACGGAGACCCAGTACTTC
>TRBD1|TRBV7-2|NA|TRBJ1-1
CASSPQGAWGTEAFF
TGTGCCAGCAGCCCCCAGGGGGCTTGGGGCACTGAAGCTTTCTTT
>NA|TRBV11-1|NA|TRBJ2-7
CASSQYTGTYEQYF
TGTGCCAGCAGCCAGTATACCGGGACCTACGAGCAGTACTTC
>NA|TRBV30|NA|TRBJ1-1
CAWAGTNGAFF
TGTGCCTGGGCAGGGACAAACGGAGCTTTCTTT
>NA|TRBV6-1|NA|TRBJ1-2
CASSEAGVHGYTF
TGTGCCAGCAGTGAAGCAGGGGTACATGGCTACACCTTC
>TRBD2|TRBV5-5|NA|TRBJ2-3
CASSPTTSRYTDTQYF
TGTGCCAGCAGCCCAACGACTAGCCGATACACAGATACGCAGTATTTT
>TRBD1|TRBV19|NA|TRBJ1-1
CASSIGQGRFGAFF
TGTGCCAGTAGTATTGGACAGGGTAGATTTGGCGCTTTCTTT
>TRBD1|TRBV4-3|NA|TRBJ2-2
CASSRGQGTGELFF
TGCGCCAGCAGCCGGGGACAGGGAACCGGGGAGCTGTTTTTT
>TRBD2|TRBV18|NA|TRBJ2-1
CASSPLTSGSYNEQFF
TGTGCCAGCTCACCGCTGACTAGCGGCTCCTACAATGAGCAGTTCTTC
>TRBD1|TRBV4-1|NA|TRBJ1-3
CASSRDRGSGNTIYF
TGCGCCAGCAGCCGAGACAGGGGCTCTGGAAACACCATATATTTT
>NA|TRBV10-3|NA|TRBJ2-3
CAISEGAPDTQYF
TGTGCCATCAGTGAGGGGGCCCCAGATACGCAGTATTTT